This is a list of T cell receptor beta chains from one sample in a study of T cells in narcolepsy. The assay was immunoSEQ multiplex PCR, and TCRdb's table has in-frame clones only and misses some. The repertoire holds about 40,000 clones, with approximately 88% as singletons. The material sequenced was CD45RA- memory CD4+ T cells from PBMCs. Receptors originate from a human donor with narcolepsy. Each CDR3 is given with its conserved first and last residue. A D gene is named only where the DNA matches it firmly. Part of the rows lack a size; the others show once, few, many or a class for expanded clones.

j_gene: TRBJ1-1; abundance: -; v_gene: TRBV7-3; d_gene: TRBD1; CDR3nt: TGTGCCAGCAGACCTGGGACAGGGAACACTGAAGCTTTCTTT; CDR3aa: CASRPGTGNTEAFF
j_gene: TRBJ2-2; abundance: -; v_gene: TRBV11-2; d_gene: -; CDR3nt: TGTGCCAGCAGCTTAGCACTATACACCGGGGAGCTGTTTTTT; CDR3aa: CASSLALYTGELFF
j_gene: TRBJ2-1; abundance: -; v_gene: TRBV7-2; d_gene: TRBD2; CDR3nt: TGTGCCAGCAGCTTAGGGATTAGCGGGGGGGCCAATGAGCAGTTCTTC; CDR3aa: CASSLGISGGANEQFF
j_gene: TRBJ2-1; abundance: -; v_gene: TRBV12-5; d_gene: -; CDR3nt: TGTGCTAGTGCCGCCATCGGGGGAGGTGAGCAGTTCTTC; CDR3aa: CASAAIGGGEQFF
j_gene: TRBJ2-1; abundance: -; v_gene: TRBV4-2; d_gene: TRBD2; CDR3nt: TGTGCCAGCAGCCAAATAGCGGGAGGGCCTAATGAGCAGTTCTTC; CDR3aa: CASSQIAGGPNEQFF
j_gene: TRBJ2-5; abundance: -; v_gene: TRBV11-3; d_gene: TRBD1; CDR3nt: TGTGCCAGCAGCGAAAGGACAGGCTACCAAGAGACCCAGTACTTC; CDR3aa: CASSERTGYQETQYF
j_gene: TRBJ1-4; abundance: -; v_gene: TRBV7-2; d_gene: TRBD1; CDR3nt: TGTGCCAGCAGCCCCCCCAGGGGGGAAAAACTGTTTTTT; CDR3aa: CASSPPRGEKLFF
j_gene: TRBJ1-1; abundance: -; v_gene: TRBV6-1; d_gene: TRBD1; CDR3nt: TGTGCCAGCAGCCGACAGGGGATGAACACTGAAGCTTTCTTT; CDR3aa: CASSRQGMNTEAFF
j_gene: TRBJ2-1; abundance: -; v_gene: TRBV6-1; d_gene: -; CDR3nt: TGTGCCAGCAGTGAAGGCACAGGGCGGCGGATCTTC; CDR3aa: CASSEGTGRRIF
j_gene: TRBJ1-1; abundance: -; v_gene: TRBV19; d_gene: TRBD1; CDR3nt: TGTGCCAGTAGGCACAGGGGGTTGAACACTGAAGCTTTCTTT; CDR3aa: CASRHRGLNTEAFF
j_gene: TRBJ2-1; abundance: -; v_gene: TRBV6-5; d_gene: TRBD2; CDR3nt: TGTGCCAGCAGTTACAGGACTAGCGGGGGCAATGAGCAGTTCTTC; CDR3aa: CASSYRTSGGNEQFF
j_gene: TRBJ1-4; abundance: -; v_gene: TRBV7-2; d_gene: TRBD1; CDR3nt: TGTGCCAGCAGCTTAACCAGGGGGTGGGGTGAAAAACTGTTTTTT; CDR3aa: CASSLTRGWGEKLFF
j_gene: TRBJ2-7; abundance: -; v_gene: TRBV11-3; d_gene: TRBD1; CDR3nt: TGTGCCAGCAGCTTAGAGGGACAGGGGGCTTACGAGCAGTACTTC; CDR3aa: CASSLEGQGAYEQYF
j_gene: TRBJ2-2; abundance: few; v_gene: TRBV11-3; d_gene: -; CDR3nt: TGTGCCAGCAGCCAAAACAGGGTTACCGGGGAGCTGTTTTTT; CDR3aa: CASSQNRVTGELFF
j_gene: TRBJ1-4; abundance: -; v_gene: TRBV5-1; d_gene: TRBD1; CDR3nt: TGCGCCAGCACCACCGGGAGGACAGGGGGTTCTGAAAAACTGTTTTTT; CDR3aa: CASTTGRTGGSEKLFF
j_gene: TRBJ1-2; abundance: once; v_gene: TRBV7-9; d_gene: -; CDR3nt: TGTGCCAGCAGCTTAGGCGGAGGGAATGGCTACACCTTC; CDR3aa: CASSLGGGNGYTF
j_gene: TRBJ1-1; abundance: -; v_gene: TRBV2; d_gene: TRBD1; CDR3nt: TGTGCCAGCAGGAGGACAGGGGACTTCACTGAAGCTTTCTTT; CDR3aa: CASRRTGDFTEAFF
j_gene: TRBJ2-7; abundance: -; v_gene: TRBV12-5; d_gene: TRBD2; CDR3nt: TGTGCTAGTGCCTCGGGGGGGTACGAGCAGTACTTC; CDR3aa: CASASGGYEQYF
j_gene: TRBJ2-3; abundance: -; v_gene: TRBV7-8; d_gene: -; CDR3nt: TGTGCCAGCAGCTTATTTAGCAGGGGAAGGGCAGATACGCAGTATTTT; CDR3aa: CASSLFSRGRADTQYF
j_gene: TRBJ2-3; abundance: -; v_gene: TRBV7-2; d_gene: TRBD2; CDR3nt: TGTGCCAGCAGCTTATTGACTAGCGGGGGGGGAATAACAGATACGCAGTATTTT; CDR3aa: CASSLLTSGGGITDTQYF
j_gene: TRBJ1-5; abundance: -; v_gene: TRBV10-3; d_gene: -; CDR3nt: TGTGCCATCAGTGAGTCTACCCCGAGGCGGAATCAGCCCCAGCATTTT; CDR3aa: CAISESTPRRNQPQHF
j_gene: TRBJ1-2; abundance: -; v_gene: TRBV7-9; d_gene: -; CDR3nt: TGTGCCAGCAGTAAGGACCTCGAGGGGTATGGCTACACCTTC; CDR3aa: CASSKDLEGYGYTF
j_gene: TRBJ2-3; abundance: -; v_gene: TRBV7-2; d_gene: TRBD1; CDR3nt: TGTGCCAGCAGTCAACAGGGGGCCGGAGATACGCAGTATTTT; CDR3aa: CASSQQGAGDTQYF
j_gene: TRBJ2-2; abundance: few; v_gene: TRBV19; d_gene: TRBD2; CDR3nt: TGTGCCAGTAGTATGGGACTAGCGGATACCGGGGAGCTGTTTTTT; CDR3aa: CASSMGLADTGELFF
j_gene: TRBJ2-5; abundance: -; v_gene: TRBV19; d_gene: -; CDR3nt: TGTGCCAGTAGTAGTTTACAGGGACGGAGGGAGACCCAGTACTTC; CDR3aa: CASSSLQGRRETQYF
j_gene: TRBJ1-2; abundance: -; v_gene: TRBV5-1; d_gene: TRBD1; CDR3nt: TGCGCCAGCAGCTCCTCACCGGGACAGGACTATGGCTACACCTTC; CDR3aa: CASSSSPGQDYGYTF
j_gene: TRBJ2-7; abundance: -; v_gene: TRBV21-1; d_gene: -; CDR3nt: TGTGCCAGCAGCAAAGGAGGGACTAGCGTAAAAAAGCAGTACTTC; CDR3aa: CASSKGGTSVKKQYF
j_gene: TRBJ1-4; abundance: -; v_gene: TRBV27; d_gene: -; CDR3nt: TGTGCCAGCAGCCCGAGACAGGAATTTAATGAAAAACTGTTTTTT; CDR3aa: CASSPRQEFNEKLFF
j_gene: TRBJ2-7; abundance: -; v_gene: TRBV5-8; d_gene: -; CDR3nt: TGTGCCAGCAGTTTCTCCCTATTCGGGACGGAATTCTACGAGCAGTACTTC; CDR3aa: CASSFSLFGTEFYEQYF
j_gene: TRBJ2-5; abundance: -; v_gene: TRBV7-2; d_gene: TRBD2; CDR3nt: TGTGCCAGCAGCTCCGGGGGGTACCAAGAGACCCAGTACTTC; CDR3aa: CASSSGGYQETQYF
j_gene: TRBJ1-2; abundance: once; v_gene: TRBV19; d_gene: TRBD1; CDR3nt: TGTGCCAGTAGCGACAGGGGGCGCCGAGGCTACACCTTC; CDR3aa: CASSDRGRRGYTF
j_gene: TRBJ1-2; abundance: -; v_gene: TRBV7-8; d_gene: -; CDR3nt: TGTGCCAGCAGCTTAGCCGGGGGATATGAAGGCTACACCTTC; CDR3aa: CASSLAGGYEGYTF
j_gene: TRBJ2-3; abundance: once; v_gene: TRBV5-1; d_gene: -; CDR3nt: TGCGCCAGCAGCCCCCGAGGGGGGAAGACAGATACGCAGTATTTT; CDR3aa: CASSPRGGKTDTQYF
j_gene: TRBJ2-1; abundance: -; v_gene: TRBV6-5; d_gene: -; CDR3nt: TGTGCCAGCAGTTATGTCCAAGGCAGTGAGCAGTTCTTC; CDR3aa: CASSYVQGSEQFF
j_gene: TRBJ2-7; abundance: -; v_gene: TRBV7-2; d_gene: -; CDR3nt: TGTGCCAGCAGCTTAGACTATTCCTACGAGCAGTACTTC; CDR3aa: CASSLDYSYEQYF
j_gene: TRBJ2-1; abundance: -; v_gene: TRBV10-3; d_gene: TRBD2; CDR3nt: TGTGCCATCAGTGAGTCATCTAGCGGGAGGAGGTATGAGCAGTTCTTC; CDR3aa: CAISESSSGRRYEQFF
j_gene: TRBJ2-3; abundance: -; v_gene: TRBV6-1; d_gene: -; CDR3nt: TGTGCCAGCAGTCGGGACTCAAGCACAGATACGCAGTATTTT; CDR3aa: CASSRDSSTDTQYF
j_gene: TRBJ1-3; abundance: -; v_gene: TRBV18; d_gene: -; CDR3nt: TGTGCCAGCTCACCATATGAAACGAGCTCTGGAAACACCATATATTTT; CDR3aa: CASSPYETSSGNTIYF
j_gene: TRBJ2-5; abundance: -; v_gene: TRBV19; d_gene: -; CDR3nt: TGTGCCAGTAGTAATCGGGGGTTCGAGACCCAGTACTTC; CDR3aa: CASSNRGFETQYF
j_gene: TRBJ2-3; abundance: -; v_gene: TRBV4-3; d_gene: TRBD2; CDR3nt: TGCGCCAGCAGCCAAGATGGAAGCGGGGGGGCAGATACGCAGTATTTT; CDR3aa: CASSQDGSGGADTQYF
j_gene: TRBJ2-5; abundance: -; v_gene: TRBV7-9; d_gene: -; CDR3nt: TGTGCCAGCAGCTTGCAGGAGTTCCCCCCAGAGACCCAGTACTTC; CDR3aa: CASSLQEFPPETQYF
j_gene: TRBJ1-5; abundance: once; v_gene: TRBV2; d_gene: -; CDR3nt: TGTGCCAGCAGTGAAGCGGGGGGCGGTGGGGAACAGCCCCAGCATTTT; CDR3aa: CASSEAGGGGEQPQHF
j_gene: TRBJ1-2; abundance: -; v_gene: TRBV6-5; d_gene: -; CDR3nt: TGTGCCAGCAGCCTAACAGGCGACTATGGCTACACCTTC; CDR3aa: CASSLTGDYGYTF
j_gene: TRBJ2-7; abundance: -; v_gene: TRBV4-1; d_gene: -; CDR3nt: TGCGCCAGCAGCCAAGACCTGGGGGGACCTTGGGAGCAGTACTTC; CDR3aa: CASSQDLGGPWEQYF
j_gene: TRBJ2-7; abundance: few; v_gene: TRBV5-5; d_gene: -; CDR3nt: TGTGCCAGCAGCATATTACAGGGCTTGGAGCAGTACTTC; CDR3aa: CASSILQGLEQYF
j_gene: TRBJ2-7; abundance: -; v_gene: TRBV7-2; d_gene: TRBD2; CDR3nt: TGTGCCAGCAGCTTAGCGGCTAGCGGGGGGCCTAAGCAGTACTTC; CDR3aa: CASSLAASGGPKQYF
j_gene: TRBJ2-5; abundance: -; v_gene: TRBV2; d_gene: -; CDR3nt: TGTGCCAGCAGAGAACAGGGTTCAGAGACCCAGTACTTC; CDR3aa: CASREQGSETQYF
j_gene: TRBJ2-1; abundance: -; v_gene: TRBV14; d_gene: TRBD2; CDR3nt: TGTGCCAGCAGCCAAGGCGCGGGGGGGCCGAAAGTGCAGGAGCAGTTCTTC; CDR3aa: CASSQGAGGPKVQEQFF
j_gene: TRBJ1-4; abundance: -; v_gene: TRBV5-5; d_gene: -; CDR3nt: TGTGCCAGCGCCCCGGGAGCAACTAATGAAAAACTGTTTTTT; CDR3aa: CASAPGATNEKLFF
j_gene: TRBJ2-2; abundance: -; v_gene: TRBV5-1; d_gene: TRBD1; CDR3nt: TGCGCCAGCAGCCCTGGGACAGTCAGGGGGGAGCTGTTTTTT; CDR3aa: CASSPGTVRGELFF
j_gene: TRBJ2-5; abundance: -; v_gene: TRBV25-1; d_gene: TRBD2; CDR3nt: TGTGCCAGCAGTGATAGCCGGGGGGTCGGAGAGACCCAGTACTTC; CDR3aa: CASSDSRGVGETQYF